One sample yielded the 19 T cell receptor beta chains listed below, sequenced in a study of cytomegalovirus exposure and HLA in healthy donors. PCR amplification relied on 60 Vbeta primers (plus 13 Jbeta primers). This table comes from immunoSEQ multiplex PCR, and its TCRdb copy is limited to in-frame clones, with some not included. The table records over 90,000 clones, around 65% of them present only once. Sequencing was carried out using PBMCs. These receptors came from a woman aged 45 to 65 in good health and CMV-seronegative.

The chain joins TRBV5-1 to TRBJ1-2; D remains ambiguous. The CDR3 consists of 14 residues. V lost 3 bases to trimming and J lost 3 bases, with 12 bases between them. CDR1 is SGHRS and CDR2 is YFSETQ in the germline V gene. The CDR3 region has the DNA TGCGCCAGCAGCTCGTGGACGGGGTACTATGGCTACACCTTC. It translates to CASSSWTGYYGYTF.

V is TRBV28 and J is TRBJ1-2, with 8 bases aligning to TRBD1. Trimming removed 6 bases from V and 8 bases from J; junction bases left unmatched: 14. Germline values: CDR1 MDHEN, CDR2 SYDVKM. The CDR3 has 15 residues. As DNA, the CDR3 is TGTGCCAGCAGCCGAGGACAGGGAAAGTGGTGGGGCTACACCTTC. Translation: CASSRGQGKWWGYTF.

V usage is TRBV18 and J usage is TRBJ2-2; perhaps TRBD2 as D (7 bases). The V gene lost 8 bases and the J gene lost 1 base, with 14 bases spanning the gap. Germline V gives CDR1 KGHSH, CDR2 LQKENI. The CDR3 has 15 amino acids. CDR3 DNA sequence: TGTGCCAGCCCCCGCGGGGGCCTGAACACCGGGGAGCTGTTTTTT. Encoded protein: CASPRGGLNTGELFF.

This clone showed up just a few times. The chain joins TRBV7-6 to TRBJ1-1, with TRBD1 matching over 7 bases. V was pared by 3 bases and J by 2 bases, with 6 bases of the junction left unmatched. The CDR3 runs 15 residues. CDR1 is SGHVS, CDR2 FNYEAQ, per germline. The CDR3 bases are TGTGCCAGCAGCTTGCTAGGGGGCGAAAACACTGAAGCTTTCTTT. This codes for CASSLLGGENTEAFF. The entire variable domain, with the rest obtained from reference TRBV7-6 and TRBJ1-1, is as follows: GAGVSQSPRYKVTKRGQDVALRCDPISGHVSLYWYRQALGQGPEFLTYFNYEAQQDKSGLPNDRFSAERPEGSISTLTIQRTEQRDSAMYRCASSLLGGENTEAFFGQGTRLTVV.

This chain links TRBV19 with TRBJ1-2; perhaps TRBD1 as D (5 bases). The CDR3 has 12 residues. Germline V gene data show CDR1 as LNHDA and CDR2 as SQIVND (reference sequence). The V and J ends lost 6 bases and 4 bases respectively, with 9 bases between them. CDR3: CASRDTTYGYTF. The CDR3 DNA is TGTGCCAGTAGGGACACAACCTATGGCTACACCTTC.

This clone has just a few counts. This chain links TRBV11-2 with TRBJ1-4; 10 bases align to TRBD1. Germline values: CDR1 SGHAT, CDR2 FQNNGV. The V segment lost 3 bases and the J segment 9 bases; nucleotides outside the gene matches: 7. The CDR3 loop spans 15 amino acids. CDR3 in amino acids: CASSFVRDRGKKLFF. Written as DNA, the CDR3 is TGTGCCAGCAGCTTCGTGCGGGACAGGGGCAAAAAACTGTTTTTT.

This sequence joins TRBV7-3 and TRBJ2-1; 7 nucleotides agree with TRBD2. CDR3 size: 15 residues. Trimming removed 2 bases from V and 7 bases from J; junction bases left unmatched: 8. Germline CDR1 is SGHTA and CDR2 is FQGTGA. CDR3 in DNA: TGTGCCAGCAGCTTACTCGCGGGAGCTTCAAATGAGCAGTTCTTC. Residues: CASSLLAGASNEQFF.

CDR3 residues: CASSQDFGQQNIQYF. CDR3 nucleotides: TGTGCCAGCAGCCAAGATTTCGGACAGCAGAACATTCAGTACTTC. The rearrangement uses TRBV4-2 and TRBJ2-4, with D possibly being TRBD1 (6 bases). Deletions cut 0 bases from V and 7 bases from J, with 13 bases between. The CDR3 consists of 15 residues. Per germline, CDR1 LGHNA and CDR2 YNFKEQ.

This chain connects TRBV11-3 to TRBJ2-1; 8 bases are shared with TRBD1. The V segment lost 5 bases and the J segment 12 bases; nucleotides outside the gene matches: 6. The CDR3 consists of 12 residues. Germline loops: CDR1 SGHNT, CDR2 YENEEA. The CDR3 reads CASSPSGQAQFF. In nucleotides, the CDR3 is TGTGCCAGCAGCCCTTCGGGACAGGCGCAGTTCTTC.

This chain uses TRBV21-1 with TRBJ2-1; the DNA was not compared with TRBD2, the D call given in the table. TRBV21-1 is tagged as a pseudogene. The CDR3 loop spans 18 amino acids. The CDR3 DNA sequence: TGTGCCAGCAGCAAGGGGGCTAGCGGGGGCCCACATTACAATGAGCAGTTCTTC. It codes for CASSKGASGGPHYNEQFF.

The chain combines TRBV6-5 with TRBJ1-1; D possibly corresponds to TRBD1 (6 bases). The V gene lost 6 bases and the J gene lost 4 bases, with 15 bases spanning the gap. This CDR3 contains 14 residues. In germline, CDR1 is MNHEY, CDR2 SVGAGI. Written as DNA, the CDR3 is TGTGCCAGCAGGAAGAAAGGGGGGGTCACTGAAGCTTTCTTT. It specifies CASRKKGGVTEAFF.

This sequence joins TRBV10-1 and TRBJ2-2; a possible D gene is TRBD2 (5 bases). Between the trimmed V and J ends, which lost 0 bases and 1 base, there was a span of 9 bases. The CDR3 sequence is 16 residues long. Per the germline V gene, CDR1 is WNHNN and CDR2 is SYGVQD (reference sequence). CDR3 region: CASSESDLQNTGELFF. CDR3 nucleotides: TGCGCCAGCAGTGAGTCGGACTTACAGAACACCGGGGAGCTGTTTTTT.

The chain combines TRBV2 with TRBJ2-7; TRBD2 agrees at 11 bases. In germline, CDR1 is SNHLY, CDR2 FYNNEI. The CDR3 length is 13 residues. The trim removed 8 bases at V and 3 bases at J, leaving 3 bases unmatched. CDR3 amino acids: CASGTSGGYEQYF. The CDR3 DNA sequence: TGTGCCAGCGGAACTAGCGGGGGCTACGAGCAGTACTTC.

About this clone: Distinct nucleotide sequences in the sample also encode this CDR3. The CDR3: CASRDRGQNEQFF. The CDR3 DNA reads TGTGCCAGCCGCGACAGGGGCCAAAATGAGCAGTTCTTC. V usage is TRBV6-1 and J usage is TRBJ2-1; 8 bases align to TRBD1. Germline trimming cut 8 bases from V and 7 bases from J; bases unmatched to any gene: 7. CDR1 is MNHNS and CDR2 is SASEGT in the germline V gene. The CDR3 length is 13 residues.

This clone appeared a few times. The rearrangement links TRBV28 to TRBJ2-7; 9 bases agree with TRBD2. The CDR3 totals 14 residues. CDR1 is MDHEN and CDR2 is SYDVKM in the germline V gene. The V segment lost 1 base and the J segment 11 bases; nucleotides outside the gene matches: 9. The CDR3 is CASSLSTGTSREYF. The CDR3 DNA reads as TGTGCCAGCAGTTTATCGACCGGGACTAGCCGAGAGTACTTC.

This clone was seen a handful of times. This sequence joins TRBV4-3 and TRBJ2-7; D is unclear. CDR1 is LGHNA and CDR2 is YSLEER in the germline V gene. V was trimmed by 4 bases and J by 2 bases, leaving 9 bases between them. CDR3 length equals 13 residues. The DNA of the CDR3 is TGCGCCAGCAGCCTCCAACGGGCCTACGAGCAGTACTTC. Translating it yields CASSLQRAYEQYF.

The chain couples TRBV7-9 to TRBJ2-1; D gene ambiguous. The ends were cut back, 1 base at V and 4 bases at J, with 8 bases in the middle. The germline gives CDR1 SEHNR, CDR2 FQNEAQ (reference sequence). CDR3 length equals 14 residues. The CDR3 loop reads CASSLVGTYNEQFF. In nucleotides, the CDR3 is TGTGCCAGCAGCTTAGTGGGCACATACAATGAGCAGTTCTTC.

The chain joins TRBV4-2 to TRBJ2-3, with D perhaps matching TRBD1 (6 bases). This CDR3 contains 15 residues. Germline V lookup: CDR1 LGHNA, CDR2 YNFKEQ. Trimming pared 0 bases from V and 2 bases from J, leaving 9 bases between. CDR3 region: CASSQEWTATDTQYF. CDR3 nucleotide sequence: TGTGCCAGCAGCCAAGAATGGACAGCCACAGATACGCAGTATTTT.

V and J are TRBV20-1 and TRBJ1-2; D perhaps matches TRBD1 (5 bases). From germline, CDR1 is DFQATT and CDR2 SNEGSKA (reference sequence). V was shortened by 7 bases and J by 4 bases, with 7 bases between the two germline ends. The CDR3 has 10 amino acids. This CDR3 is CSVDSYGYTF. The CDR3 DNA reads TGCAGTGTAGACAGCTATGGCTACACCTTC.